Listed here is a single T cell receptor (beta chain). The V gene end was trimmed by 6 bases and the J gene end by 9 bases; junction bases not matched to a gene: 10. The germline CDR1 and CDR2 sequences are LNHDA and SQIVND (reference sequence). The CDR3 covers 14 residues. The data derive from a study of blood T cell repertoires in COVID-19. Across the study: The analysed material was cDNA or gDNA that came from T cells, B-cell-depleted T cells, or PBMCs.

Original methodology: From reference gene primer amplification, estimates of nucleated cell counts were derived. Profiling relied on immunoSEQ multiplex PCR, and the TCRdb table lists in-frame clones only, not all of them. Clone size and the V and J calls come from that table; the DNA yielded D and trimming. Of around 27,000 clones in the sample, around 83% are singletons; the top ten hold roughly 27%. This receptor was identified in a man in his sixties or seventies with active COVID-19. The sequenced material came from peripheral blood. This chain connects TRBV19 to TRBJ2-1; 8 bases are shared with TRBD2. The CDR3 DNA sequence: TGTGCCAGTAGCTTCCGGGGGGGTCTCATTGAGCAGTTCTTC. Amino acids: CASSFRGGLIEQFF.